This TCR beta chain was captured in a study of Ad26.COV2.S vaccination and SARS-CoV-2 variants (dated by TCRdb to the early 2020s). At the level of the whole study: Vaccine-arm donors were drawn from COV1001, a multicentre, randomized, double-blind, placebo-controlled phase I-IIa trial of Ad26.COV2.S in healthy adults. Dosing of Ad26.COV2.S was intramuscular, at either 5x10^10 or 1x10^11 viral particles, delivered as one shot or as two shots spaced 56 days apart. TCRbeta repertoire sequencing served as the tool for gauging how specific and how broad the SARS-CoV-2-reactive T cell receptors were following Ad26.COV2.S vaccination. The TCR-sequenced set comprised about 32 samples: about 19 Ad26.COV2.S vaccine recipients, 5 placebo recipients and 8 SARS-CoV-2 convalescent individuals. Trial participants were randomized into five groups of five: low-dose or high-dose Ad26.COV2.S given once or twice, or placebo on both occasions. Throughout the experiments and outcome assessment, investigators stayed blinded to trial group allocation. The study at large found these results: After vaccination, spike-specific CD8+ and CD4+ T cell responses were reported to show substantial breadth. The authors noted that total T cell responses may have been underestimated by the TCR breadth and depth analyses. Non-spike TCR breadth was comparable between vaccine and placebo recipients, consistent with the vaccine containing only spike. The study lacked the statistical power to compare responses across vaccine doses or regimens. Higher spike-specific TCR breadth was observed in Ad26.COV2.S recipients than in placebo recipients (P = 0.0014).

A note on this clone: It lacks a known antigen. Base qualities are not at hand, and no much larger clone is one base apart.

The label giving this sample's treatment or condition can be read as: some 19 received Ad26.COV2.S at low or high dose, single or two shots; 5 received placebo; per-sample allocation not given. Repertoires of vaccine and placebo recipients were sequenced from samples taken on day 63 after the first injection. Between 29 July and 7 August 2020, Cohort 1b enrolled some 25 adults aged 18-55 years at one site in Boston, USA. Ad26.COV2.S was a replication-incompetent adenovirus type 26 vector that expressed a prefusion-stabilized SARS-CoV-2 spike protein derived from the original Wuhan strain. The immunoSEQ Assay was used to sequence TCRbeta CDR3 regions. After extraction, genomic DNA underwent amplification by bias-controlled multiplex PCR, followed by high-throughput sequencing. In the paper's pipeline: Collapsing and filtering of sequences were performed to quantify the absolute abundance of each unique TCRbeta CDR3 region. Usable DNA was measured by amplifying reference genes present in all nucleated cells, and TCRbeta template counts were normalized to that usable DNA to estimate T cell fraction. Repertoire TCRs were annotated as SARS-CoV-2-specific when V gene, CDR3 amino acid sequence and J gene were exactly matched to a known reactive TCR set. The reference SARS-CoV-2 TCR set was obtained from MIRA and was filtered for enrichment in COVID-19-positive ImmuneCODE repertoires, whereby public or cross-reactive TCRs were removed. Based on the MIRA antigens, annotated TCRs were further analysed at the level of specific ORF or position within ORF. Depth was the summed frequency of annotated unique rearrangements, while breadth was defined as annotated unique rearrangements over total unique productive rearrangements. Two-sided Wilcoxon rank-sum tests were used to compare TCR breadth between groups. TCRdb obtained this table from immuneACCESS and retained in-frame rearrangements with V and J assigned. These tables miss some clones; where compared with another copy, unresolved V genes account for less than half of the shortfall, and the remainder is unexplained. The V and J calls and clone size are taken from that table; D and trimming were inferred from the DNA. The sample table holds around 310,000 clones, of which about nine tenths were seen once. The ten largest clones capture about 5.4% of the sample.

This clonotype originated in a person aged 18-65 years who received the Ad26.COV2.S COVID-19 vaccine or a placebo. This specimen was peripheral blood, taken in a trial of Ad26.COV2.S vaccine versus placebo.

The CDR3 here reads CASSSVWGDQETQYF. The base sequence is TGTGCCAGCAGCTCCGTATGGGGTGATCAAGAGACCCAGTACTTC. The sequence links TRBV5-5 to TRBJ2-5, with the D gene too uncertain to name. Reading the germline V gene (reference sequence) gives CDR1 SGHKS and CDR2 YYEKEE. V is cut by 3 bases and J by 2 bases, and the space between the germline ends is 14 bases. From cysteine to phenylalanine, the CDR3 is 15 amino acids long. Of the read, only the CDR3 DNA is kept; its 45 bases are in frame from base 1.